The subject of this entry is one TCR beta chain. This sample was taken from a study of radiation and T cells in renal cell carcinoma. Germline-derived CDR1 and CDR2 are SGHVS and FQNEAQ. Trimming removed 3 bases from V and 5 bases from J, with 10 bases in between. The CDR3 is made up of 14 amino acids. Data came from immunoSEQ multiplex PCR; TCRdb stores just in-frame clones and leaves some out. Altogether some 20,000 clones are present, roughly three fifths being singletons, with the ten largest covering about 33%. Treatment described: treatment-naive control, cytoreductive nephrectomy. The sequencing here drew on tumor tissue, taken from a patient whose treatment was nephrectomy without radiotherapy. The chain employs TRBV7-8 and TRBJ1-4; D is uncertain. The TCR was taken from a man in his fifties or sixties with renal cell carcinoma. This CDR3 reads CASSLNRNNEKLFF. The CDR3 DNA sequence: TGTGCCAGCAGCTTGAACAGAAACAATGAAAAACTGTTTTTT.